These 2 T cell receptor beta chains share one sample of origin, sequenced in a study of neurological immune-mediated disorders. TCRdb redid the calling of the 5' RACE reads with MiXCR, one entry per CDR3 protein. The repertoire has approximately 48,000 distinct CDR3 sequences, around 10% of them found once; the top ten carry less than 6%. Sequences were obtained from PBMCs. The receptors stem from a man between 65 and 85 years old with HTLV-1-associated myelopathy (HAM/TSP).

This clonotype was recorded many times. V usage is TRBV9 and J usage is TRBJ2-3; a possible D gene is TRBD2 (5 bases). CDR3 length: 14 amino acids. Trimming pared 1 base from V and 6 bases from J, leaving 12 bases between. Germline V gives CDR1 SGDLS, CDR2 YYNGEE. The CDR3 spells CASSVLREPDTQYF. The CDR3 DNA sequence: TGTGCCAGCAGCGTATTAAGGGAGCCGGATACGCAGTATTTT.

For this clonotype: A clone one base away is much larger, so this may be a read error. V is TRBV6-1 and J is TRBJ2-3; 7 bases align to TRBD2. The CDR3 spans 16 residues. Germline lookup yields CDR1 MNHNS and CDR2 SASEGT. Unmatched junction bases numbered 13, after V lost 8 bases and J lost 2 bases. CDR3: CASAREVLPITDTQYF. Written as DNA, the CDR3 is TGTGCCAGCGCCCGGGAGGTCCTACCGATCACAGATACGCAGTATTTT.